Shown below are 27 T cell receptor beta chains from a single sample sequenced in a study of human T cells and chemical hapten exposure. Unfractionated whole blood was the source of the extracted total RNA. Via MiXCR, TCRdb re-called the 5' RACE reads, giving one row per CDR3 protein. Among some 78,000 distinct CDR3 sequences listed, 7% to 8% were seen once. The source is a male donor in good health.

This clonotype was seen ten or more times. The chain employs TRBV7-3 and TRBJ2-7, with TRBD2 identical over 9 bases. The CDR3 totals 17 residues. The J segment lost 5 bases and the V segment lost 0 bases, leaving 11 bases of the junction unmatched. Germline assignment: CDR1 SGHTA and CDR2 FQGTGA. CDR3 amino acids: CASSLTGRAGGVNEQYF. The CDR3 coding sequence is TGTGCCAGCAGCTTAACTGGTCGAGCGGGGGGCGTAAACGAGCAGTACTTC. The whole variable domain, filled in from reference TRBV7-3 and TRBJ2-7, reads GAGVSQTPSNKVTEKGKYVELRCDPISGHTALYWYRQSLGQGPEFLIYFQGTGAADDSGLPNDRFFAVRPEGSVSTLKIQRTERGDSAVYLCASSLTGRAGGVNEQYFGPGTRLTVT.

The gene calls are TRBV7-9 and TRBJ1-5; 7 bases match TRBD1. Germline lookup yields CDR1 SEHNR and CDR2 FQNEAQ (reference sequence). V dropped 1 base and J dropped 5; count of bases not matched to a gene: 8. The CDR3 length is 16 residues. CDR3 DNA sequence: TGTGCCAGCAGCTTAGGGAGGGGGCAGAGGGATCAGCCCCAGCATTTT. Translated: CASSLGRGQRDQPQHF.

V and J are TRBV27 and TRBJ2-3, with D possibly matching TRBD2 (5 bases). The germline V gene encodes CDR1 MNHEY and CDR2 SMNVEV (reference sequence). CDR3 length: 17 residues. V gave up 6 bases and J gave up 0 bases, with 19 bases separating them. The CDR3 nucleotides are TGTGCCAGCAGCCCCCGGGAAACACCGTCTAGCACAGATACGCAGTATTTT. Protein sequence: CASSPRETPSSTDTQYF.

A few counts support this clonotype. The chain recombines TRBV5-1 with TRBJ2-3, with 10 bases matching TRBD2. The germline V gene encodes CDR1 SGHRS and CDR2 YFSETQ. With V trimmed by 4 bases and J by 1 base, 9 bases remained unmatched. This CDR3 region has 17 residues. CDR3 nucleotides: TGCGCCAGCAGCACGGGAACCCTAGCGGGGGGCACAGATACGCAGTATTTT. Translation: CASSTGTLAGGTDTQYF.

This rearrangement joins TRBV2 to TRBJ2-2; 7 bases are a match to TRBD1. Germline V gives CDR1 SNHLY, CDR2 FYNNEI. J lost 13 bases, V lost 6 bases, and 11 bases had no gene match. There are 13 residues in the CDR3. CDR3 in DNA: TGTGCCAGCAGCGGGATTAGACAGGGAGCGCTGTTTTTT. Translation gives CASSGIRQGALFF.

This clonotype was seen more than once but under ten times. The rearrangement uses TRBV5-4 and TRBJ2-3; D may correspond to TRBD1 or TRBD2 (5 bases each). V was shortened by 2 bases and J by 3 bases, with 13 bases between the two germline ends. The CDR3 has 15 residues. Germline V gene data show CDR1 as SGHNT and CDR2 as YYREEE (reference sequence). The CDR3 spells CASSFASRETDTQYF. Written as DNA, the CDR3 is TGTGCCAGCAGCTTCGCCAGCAGGGAGACAGATACGCAGTATTTT.

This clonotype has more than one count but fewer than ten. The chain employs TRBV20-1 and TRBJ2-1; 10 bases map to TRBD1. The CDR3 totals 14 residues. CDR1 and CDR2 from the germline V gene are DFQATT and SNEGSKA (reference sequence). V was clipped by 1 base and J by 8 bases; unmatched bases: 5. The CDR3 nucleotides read TGCAGTGCTAGAGGGCGGGACAGGGGAGATGAGCAGTTCTTC. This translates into CSARGRDRGDEQFF.

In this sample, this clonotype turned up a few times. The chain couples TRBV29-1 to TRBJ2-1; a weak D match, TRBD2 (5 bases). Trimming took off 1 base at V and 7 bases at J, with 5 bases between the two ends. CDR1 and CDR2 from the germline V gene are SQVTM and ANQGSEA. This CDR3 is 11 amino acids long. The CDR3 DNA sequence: TGCAGCGTTGAAGCGGGAAATGAGCAGTTCTTC. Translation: CSVEAGNEQFF.

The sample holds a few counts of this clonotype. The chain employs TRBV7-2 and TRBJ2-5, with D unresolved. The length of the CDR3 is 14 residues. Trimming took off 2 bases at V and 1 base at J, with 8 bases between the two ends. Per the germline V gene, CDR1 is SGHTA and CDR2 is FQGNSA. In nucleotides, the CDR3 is TGTGCCAGCAGCTTAAACGGGTTCCAAGAGACCCAGTACTTC. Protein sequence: CASSLNGFQETQYF.

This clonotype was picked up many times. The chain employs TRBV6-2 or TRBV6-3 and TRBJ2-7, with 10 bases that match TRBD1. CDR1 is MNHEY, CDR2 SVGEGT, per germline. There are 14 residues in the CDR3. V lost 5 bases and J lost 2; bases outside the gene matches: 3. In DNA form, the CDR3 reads TGTGCCAGCAGTACGGGACAGGGGACCTACGAGCAGTACTTC. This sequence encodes CASSTGQGTYEQYF.

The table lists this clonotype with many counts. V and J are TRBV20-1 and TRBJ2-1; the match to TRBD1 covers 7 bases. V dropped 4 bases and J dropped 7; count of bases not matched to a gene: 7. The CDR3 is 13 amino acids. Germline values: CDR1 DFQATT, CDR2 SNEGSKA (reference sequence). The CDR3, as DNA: TGCAGTGCTAACAATCAACAGGGGAATGAGCAGTTCTTC. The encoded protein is CSANNQQGNEQFF.

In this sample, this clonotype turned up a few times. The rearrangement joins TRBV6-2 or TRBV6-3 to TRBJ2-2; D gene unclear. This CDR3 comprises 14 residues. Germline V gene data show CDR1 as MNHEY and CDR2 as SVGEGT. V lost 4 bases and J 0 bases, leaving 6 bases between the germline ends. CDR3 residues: CASSSDTNTGELFF. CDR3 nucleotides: TGTGCCAGCAGTTCAGACACGAACACCGGGGAGCTGTTTTTT.

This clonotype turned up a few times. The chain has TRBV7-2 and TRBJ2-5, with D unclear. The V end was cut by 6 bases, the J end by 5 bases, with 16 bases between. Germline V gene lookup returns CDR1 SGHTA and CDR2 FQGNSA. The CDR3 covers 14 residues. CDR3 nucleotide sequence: TGTGCCAGCAGTTCCCGCGTGTCACGGGAGACCCAGTACTTC. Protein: CASSSRVSRETQYF.

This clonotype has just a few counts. The CDR3 reads CASLLTSGGDTDTQYF. CDR3 bases: TGTGCCAGCCTACTGACTAGCGGGGGAGACACAGATACGCAGTATTTT. V gene TRBV2 combines with J gene TRBJ2-3, with TRBD2 matching 12 bases. Germline V gives CDR1 SNHLY, CDR2 FYNNEI. V shed 8 bases and J 2 bases; nucleotides not matched to a gene: 8. There are 16 residues in the CDR3.

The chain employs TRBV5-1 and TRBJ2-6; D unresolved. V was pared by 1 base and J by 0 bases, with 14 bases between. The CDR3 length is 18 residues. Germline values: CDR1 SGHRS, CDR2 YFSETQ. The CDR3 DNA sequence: TGCGCCAGCAGCTTGATCGGACGAATGACCTCTGGGGCCAACGTCCTGACTTTC. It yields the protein CASSLIGRMTSGANVLTF.

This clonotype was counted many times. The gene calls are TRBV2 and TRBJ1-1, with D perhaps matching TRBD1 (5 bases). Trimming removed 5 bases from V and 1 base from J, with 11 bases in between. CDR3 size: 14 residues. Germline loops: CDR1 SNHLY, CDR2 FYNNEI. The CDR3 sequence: CASSQTTANTEAFF. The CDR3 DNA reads TGTGCCAGCAGTCAGACGACAGCGAACACTGAAGCTTTCTTT.

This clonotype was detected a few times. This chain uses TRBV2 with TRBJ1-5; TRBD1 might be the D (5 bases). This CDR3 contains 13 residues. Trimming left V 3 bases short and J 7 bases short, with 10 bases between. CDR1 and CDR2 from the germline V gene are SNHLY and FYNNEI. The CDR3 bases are TGTGCCAGCAGTGACAGGGCAAGCCAGCCCCAGCATTTT. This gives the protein CASSDRASQPQHF.

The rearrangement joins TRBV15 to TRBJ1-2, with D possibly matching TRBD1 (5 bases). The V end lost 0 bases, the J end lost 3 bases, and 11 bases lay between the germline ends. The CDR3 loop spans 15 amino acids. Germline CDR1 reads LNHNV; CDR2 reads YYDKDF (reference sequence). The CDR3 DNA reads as TGTGCCACCAGCAGAGACGGGGACGGCGACTATGGCTACACCTTC. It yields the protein CATSRDGDGDYGYTF.

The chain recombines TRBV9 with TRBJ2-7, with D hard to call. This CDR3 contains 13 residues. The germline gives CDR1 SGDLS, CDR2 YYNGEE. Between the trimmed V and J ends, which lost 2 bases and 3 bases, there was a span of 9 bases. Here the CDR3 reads CASSVEGDYEQYF. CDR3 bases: TGTGCCAGCAGCGTTGAAGGAGACTACGAGCAGTACTTC.

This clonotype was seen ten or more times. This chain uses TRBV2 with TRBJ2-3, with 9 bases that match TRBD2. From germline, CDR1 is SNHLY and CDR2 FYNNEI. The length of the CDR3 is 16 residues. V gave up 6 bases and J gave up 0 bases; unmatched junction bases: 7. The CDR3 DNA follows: TGTGCCAGCAGAGCGACTAGCGGAACTAGCACAGATACGCAGTATTTT. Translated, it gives CASRATSGTSTDTQYF.

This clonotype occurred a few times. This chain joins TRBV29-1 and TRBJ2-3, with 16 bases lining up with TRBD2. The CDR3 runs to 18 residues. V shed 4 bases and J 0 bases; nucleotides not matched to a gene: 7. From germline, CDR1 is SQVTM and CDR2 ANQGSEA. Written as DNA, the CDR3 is TGCAGCGTTGTCGGGACTAGCGGGAGGGTCGGTAGCACAGATACGCAGTATTTT. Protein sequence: CSVVGTSGRVGSTDTQYF.

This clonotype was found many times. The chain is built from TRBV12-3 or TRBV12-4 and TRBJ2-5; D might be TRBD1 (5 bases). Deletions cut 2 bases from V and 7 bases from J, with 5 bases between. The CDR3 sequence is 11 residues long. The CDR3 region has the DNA TGTGCCAGCAGTTTACAGGGGACCCAGTACTTC. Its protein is CASSLQGTQYF.

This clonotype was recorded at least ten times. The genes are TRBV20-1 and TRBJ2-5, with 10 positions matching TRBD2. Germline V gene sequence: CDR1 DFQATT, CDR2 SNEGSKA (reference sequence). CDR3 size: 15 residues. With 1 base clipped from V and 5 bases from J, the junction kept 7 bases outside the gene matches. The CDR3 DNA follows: TGCAGTGCTAGAGGCGGAGCGGGGGGGACGGAGACCCAGTACTTC. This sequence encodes CSARGGAGGTETQYF.

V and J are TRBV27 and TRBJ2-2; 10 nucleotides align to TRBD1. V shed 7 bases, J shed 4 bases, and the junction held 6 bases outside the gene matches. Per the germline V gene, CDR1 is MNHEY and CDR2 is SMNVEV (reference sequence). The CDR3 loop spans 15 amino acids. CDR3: CASTSGTGVTGELFF. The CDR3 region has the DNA TGTGCCAGCACGTCCGGGACAGGGGTCACCGGGGAGCTGTTTTTT.

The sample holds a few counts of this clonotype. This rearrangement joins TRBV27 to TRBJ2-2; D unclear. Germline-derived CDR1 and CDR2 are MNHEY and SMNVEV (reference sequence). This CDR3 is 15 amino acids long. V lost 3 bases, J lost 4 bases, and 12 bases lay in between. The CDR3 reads CASSLSLLGTGELFF. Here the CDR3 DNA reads TGTGCCAGCAGTTTGTCCCTCTTGGGCACCGGGGAGCTGTTTTTT.

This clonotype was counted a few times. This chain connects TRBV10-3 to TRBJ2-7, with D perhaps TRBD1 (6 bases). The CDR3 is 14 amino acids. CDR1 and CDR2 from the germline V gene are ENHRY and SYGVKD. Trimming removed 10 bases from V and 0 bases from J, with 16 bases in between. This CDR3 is CATKGVKSSYEQYF. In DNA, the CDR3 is TGTGCCACCAAGGGGGTGAAAAGCTCCTACGAGCAGTACTTC.

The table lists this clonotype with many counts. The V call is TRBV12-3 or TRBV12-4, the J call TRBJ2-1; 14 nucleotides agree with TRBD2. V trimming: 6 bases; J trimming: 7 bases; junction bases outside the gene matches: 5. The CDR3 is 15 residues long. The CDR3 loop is CASSLGTSGRNEQFF. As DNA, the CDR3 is TGTGCCAGCAGCCTTGGGACTAGCGGGAGAAATGAGCAGTTCTTC.